Presented here are 32 T cell receptor beta chains from one specimen sequenced in a study of blood T cell repertoires in COVID-19. TCRdb's copy holds only in-frame clones and misses some; the assay was immunoSEQ multiplex PCR. The profile shows just under 60,000 clones, around 80% of them singletons. The specimen was peripheral blood. The receptors stem from a man older than 75 with acute or convalescent COVID-19.

The gene calls are TRBV20-1 and TRBJ1-1; D unclear. Trimming pared 7 bases from V and 6 bases from J, leaving 12 bases between. The CDR3 spans 11 residues. The germline V gene encodes CDR1 DFQATT and CDR2 SNEGSKA (reference sequence). The CDR3 DNA follows: TGCAGTGGCCGGGATGACTCTGAAGCTTTCTTT. This codes for CSGRDDSEAFF.

The V and J genes are TRBV6-5 and TRBJ2-3; 10 bases are a match to TRBD2. This CDR3 is 15 amino acids long. Trimming took 5 bases from V and 1 from J; bases not matched to a gene: 3. CDR1 and CDR2 from the germline V gene are MNHEY and SVGAGI. The CDR3 bases are TGTGCCAGCAGTCTAGCGGGAGAGGGCACAGATACGCAGTATTTT. This encodes CASSLAGEGTDTQYF.

The chain employs TRBV6-6 and TRBJ2-7; D is ambiguous. V shed 2 bases and J shed 4 bases, with 6 bases lying between them. This CDR3 has 12 residues. Germline assignment: CDR1 MNHNY and CDR2 SVGAGI (reference sequence). CDR3 region: CASSYARYEQYF. The CDR3 DNA reads TGTGCCAGCAGTTACGCTCGGTACGAGCAGTACTTC.

This sequence joins TRBV19 and TRBJ2-5; 7 bases line up with TRBD1. This CDR3 spans 15 amino acids. Germline-derived CDR1 and CDR2 are LNHDA and SQIVND (reference sequence). V shed 0 bases and J 4 bases; nucleotides not matched to a gene: 5. The CDR3 nucleotides read TGTGCCAGTAGTATAGAAGGGGGCCCGGGAGAGACCCAGTACTTC. Its translation is CASSIEGGPGETQYF.

The rearrangement uses TRBV3-1 (or the pseudogene TRBV3-2) and TRBJ1-1; D might be TRBD1 (6 bases). Trimming left V 2 bases short and J 3 bases short, with 10 bases between. Germline V gene data show CDR1 as LGHDT and CDR2 as YNNKEL (reference sequence). The CDR3 is 14 residues long. CDR3 in DNA: TGTGCCAGCAGCCAAAACCAGGGGTACACTGAAGCTTTCTTT. As protein: CASSQNQGYTEAFF.

The chain recombines TRBV3-1 (or the pseudogene TRBV3-2) with TRBJ2-2; 8 bases agree with TRBD1. There are 16 residues in the CDR3. Trimming cost V 4 bases and J 2 bases; bases outside gene matches: 6. CDR1 and CDR2 from the germline V gene are LGHDT and YNNKEL (reference sequence). This CDR3 reads CASSPRDRSNTGELFF. The CDR3 DNA follows: TGTGCCAGCAGCCCCCGGGACAGGTCAAACACCGGGGAGCTGTTTTTT.

This chain connects TRBV5-1 to TRBJ1-6, with D perhaps TRBD1 (5 bases). CDR1 is SGHRS, CDR2 YFSETQ, per germline. The CDR3 loop spans 14 amino acids. V was clipped by 1 base and J by 7 bases, with 9 bases between them. This CDR3 is CASSLQGWNSPLHF. Here the CDR3 DNA reads TGCGCCAGCAGCTTGCAGGGTTGGAATTCACCCCTCCACTTT.

The V and J genes are TRBV5-6 and TRBJ2-7; D might be TRBD2 (5 bases). The CDR3 is 13 amino acids. V was shortened by 3 bases and J by 2 bases, with 9 bases between the two germline ends. CDR1 and CDR2 from the germline V gene are SGHDT and YYEEEE. CDR3 residues: CASSSRVPYEQYF. CDR3 DNA sequence: TGTGCCAGCAGCTCGAGGGTTCCCTACGAGCAGTACTTC. The variable domain in full, with the rest retrieved from reference TRBV5-6 and TRBJ2-7, is DAGVTQSPTHLIKTRGQQVTLRCSPKSGHDTVSWYQQALGQGPQFIFQYYEEEERQRGNFPDRFSGHQFPNYSSELNVNALLLGDSALYLCASSSRVPYEQYFGPGTRLTVT.

The CDR3 DNA reads as TGTGCCAGCACAAGACTAGCGGGGTCCATTACCCAACTTACGTACAATGAGCAGTTCTTC. As protein: CASTRLAGSITQLTYNEQFF. The V and J genes are TRBV27 and TRBJ2-1; 11 nucleotides align to TRBD2. The CDR3 runs to 20 residues. V shed 7 bases, J shed 4 bases, and the junction held 21 bases outside the gene matches. The germline V gene has CDR1 MNHEY and CDR2 SMNVEV (reference sequence).

The chain has TRBV29-1 and TRBJ2-1, with D perhaps matching TRBD1 (6 bases). Deletions cut 5 bases from V and 1 base from J, with 15 bases between. Germline CDR1 and CDR2: SQVTM and ANQGSEA. There are 15 residues in the CDR3. As DNA, the CDR3 is TGCAGCGTTTCCACAGGGTTGAGGTCCTACAATGAGCAGTTCTTC. Its translation: CSVSTGLRSYNEQFF.

This rearrangement joins TRBV29-1 to TRBJ1-2, with 9 positions matching TRBD1. J was trimmed by 4 bases and V by 8 bases; bases with no gene match: 8. CDR1 SQVTM and CDR2 ANQGSEA come from the germline V gene. The CDR3 is 13 amino acids. The chain's CDR3 is CSTRTGDGYGYTF. The CDR3 DNA is TGCAGCACCCGGACAGGGGATGGCTATGGCTACACCTTC.

This clone was found a few times. This sequence joins TRBV7-9 and TRBJ2-7, with no clear D. Germline CDR1 SEHNR, CDR2 FQNEAQ (reference sequence). CDR3 size: 12 residues. V was shortened by 1 base and J by 4 bases, with 5 bases between the two germline ends. The CDR3 here is CASSLVTYEQYF. CDR3 coding DNA: TGTGCCAGCAGCTTAGTTACATACGAGCAGTACTTC.

The chain is built from TRBV5-8 and TRBJ2-1; 12 bases align to TRBD1. Germline CDR1 SGHTS, CDR2 YDEGEE. The CDR3 has 15 amino acids. After removal of 5 bases from V and 10 bases from J, the junction contained 10 bases not matched to a gene. The CDR3 nucleotides are TGTGCCAGCAGTCAAAGGGGACAGGGGGCATTAGAGCAGTTCTTC. Encoded protein: CASSQRGQGALEQFF.

The count of this clone is one. The V gene is TRBV2, the J gene TRBJ2-2; TRBD2 matches at 8 bases. The germline V gene encodes CDR1 SNHLY and CDR2 FYNNEI. Trimming cost V 6 bases and J 6 bases; bases outside gene matches: 12. The CDR3 sequence is 16 residues long. CDR3 nucleotide sequence: TGTGCCAGCAGCTACGGGGGGGCGGGCCTGTCCGGGGAGCTGTTTTTT. This encodes CASSYGGAGLSGELFF. Drawing the rest from reference TRBV2 and TRBJ2-2, the complete variable domain is EPEVTQTPSHQVTQMGQEVILRCVPISNHLYFYWYRQILGQKVEFLVSFYNNEISEKSEIFDDQFSVERPDGSNFTLKIRSTKLEDSAMYFCASSYGGAGLSGELFFGEGSRLTVL.

This clone was recorded only once. The chain recombines TRBV19 with TRBJ1-5; D gene uncertain. Trimming removed 7 bases from V and 0 bases from J, with 16 bases in between. The germline V gene has CDR1 LNHDA and CDR2 SQIVND (reference sequence). The CDR3 is 16 residues long. The CDR3 nucleotides read TGTGCCAGTAAGATGGAACCCGGGATTAGCAATCAGCCCCAGCATTTT. It codes for CASKMEPGISNQPQHF.

V is TRBV2 and J is TRBJ1-2, with TRBD1 identical over 7 bases. CDR3 length: 13 amino acids. Germline CDR1 is SNHLY and CDR2 is FYNNEI. V lost 7 bases and J lost 4; bases outside the gene matches: 6. CDR3 in DNA: TGTGCCAGCAATACAGGGGAGGTCTATGGCTACACCTTC. Its protein is CASNTGEVYGYTF.

J is TRBJ2-1 and V is TRBV19, with TRBD1 as a possible D gene (9 bases). This CDR3 spans 16 amino acids. V was cut by 6 bases and J by 2 bases, with 17 bases left in between. Germline V gene data show CDR1 as LNHDA and CDR2 as SQIVND (reference sequence). The DNA of the CDR3 is TGTGCCAGTAGGGGACAGGGACTAGGCGCCTACAATGAGCAGTTCTTC. Its protein is CASRGQGLGAYNEQFF.

The chain combines TRBV2 with TRBJ1-5; D uncertain. V shed 7 bases and J shed 2 bases, with 12 bases lying between them. In germline, CDR1 is SNHLY, CDR2 FYNNEI. The CDR3 contains 14 residues. The CDR3 spells CASTRDGGNQPQHF. CDR3 in DNA: TGTGCCAGCACCAGAGACGGAGGCAATCAGCCCCAGCATTTT. The complete variable domain, with remaining parts taken from reference TRBV2 and TRBJ1-5, reads EPEVTQTPSHQVTQMGQEVILRCVPISNHLYFYWYRQILGQKVEFLVSFYNNEISEKSEIFDDQFSVERPDGSNFTLKIRSTKLEDSAMYFCASTRDGGNQPQHFGDGTRLSIL.

The chain links TRBV6-2 or TRBV6-3 to TRBJ2-7, with 8 bases matching TRBD2. This CDR3 has 14 amino acids. Germline CDR1 and CDR2: MNHEY and SVGEGT. J was trimmed by 1 base and V by 1 base; bases with no gene match: 0. The CDR3 reads CASSYLAGSYEQYF. CDR3 DNA sequence: TGTGCCAGCAGTTACTTAGCGGGGTCCTACGAGCAGTACTTC.

V and J are TRBV5-4 and TRBJ2-7; 15 bases line up with TRBD2. Trimming removed 2 bases from V and 5 bases from J; junction bases left unmatched: 5. The CDR3 contains 16 residues. Germline lookup yields CDR1 SGHNT and CDR2 YYREEE (reference sequence). The DNA for the CDR3 is TGTGCCAGCAGCTTACCGGGACTAGCGGGAGGTAACGAGCAGTACTTC. As protein: CASSLPGLAGGNEQYF.

The CDR3 protein is CASSGGQGNSPLHF. CDR3 bases: TGCGCCAGCAGCGGCGGACAGGGGAATTCACCCCTCCACTTT. The chain carries TRBV5-1 and TRBJ1-6; 9 nucleotides agree with TRBD1. The CDR3 sequence is 14 residues long. The germline V gene encodes CDR1 SGHRS and CDR2 YFSETQ. V gave up 4 bases and J gave up 7 bases; unmatched junction bases: 3.

The J gene is TRBJ2-1, the V gene TRBV6-6; D possibly corresponds to TRBD2 (5 bases). The V gene lost 5 bases and the J gene lost 2 bases, with 10 bases spanning the gap. The CDR3 runs 14 residues. CDR1 is MNHNY, CDR2 SVGAGI, per germline (reference sequence). This CDR3 reads CASSGSGAYNEQFF. The CDR3 coding sequence is TGTGCCAGCAGTGGGAGCGGAGCCTACAATGAGCAGTTCTTC.

J is TRBJ1-6 and V is TRBV4-1, with D unresolved. This CDR3 is built from 17 residues. Per the germline V gene, CDR1 is MGHRA and CDR2 is YSYEKL. V lost 1 base and J lost 0, with 10 bases in between. CDR3: CASSQGFASSYNSPLHF. The CDR3 DNA is TGCGCCAGCAGCCAAGGGTTTGCGAGCTCCTATAATTCACCCCTCCACTTT.

V gene TRBV2 combines with J gene TRBJ2-7; unclear D gene. The V gene's germline CDR1 is SNHLY and CDR2 FYNNEI. The CDR3 sequence is 13 residues long. The V end was cut by 4 bases, the J end by 7 bases, with 14 bases between. The CDR3 reads CASSGLVSGEQYF. The CDR3 DNA reads as TGTGCCAGCAGTGGTCTAGTCTCGGGTGAGCAGTACTTC. The complete variable domain, with remaining parts taken from reference TRBV2 and TRBJ2-7, reads EPEVTQTPSHQVTQMGQEVILRCVPISNHLYFYWYRQILGQKVEFLVSFYNNEISEKSEIFDDQFSVERPDGSNFTLKIRSTKLEDSAMYFCASSGLVSGEQYFGPGTRLTVT.

This rearrangement joins TRBV30 to TRBJ2-3, with D perhaps matching TRBD2 (6 bases). Germline loops: CDR1 GTSNPN, CDR2 SVGIG (reference sequence). This CDR3 comprises 13 residues. The CDR3 region has the DNA TGTGCTTCTGGAGGGGTGTACACAGATACGCAGTATTTT. Protein product: CASGGVYTDTQYF. Drawing the rest from reference TRBV30 and TRBJ2-3, the complete variable domain is SQTIHQWPATLVQPVGSPLSLECTVEGTSNPNLYWYRQAAGRGLQLLFYSVGIGQISSEVPQNLSASRPQDRQFILSSKKLLLSDSGFYLCASGGVYTDTQYFGPGTRLTVL.

This chain uses TRBV11-3 with TRBJ1-1; no reliable D call. The V gene lost 0 bases and the J gene lost 5 bases, with 7 bases spanning the gap. Germline values: CDR1 SGHNT, CDR2 YENEEA. The CDR3 length is 13 residues. In DNA, the CDR3 is TGTGCCAGCAGCTTAGATCGGTGGACTGAAGCTTTCTTT. Translating it yields CASSLDRWTEAFF.

V and J are TRBV30 and TRBJ1-3, with D hard to call. Trimming pared 2 bases from V and 1 base from J, leaving 12 bases between. Germline-derived CDR1 and CDR2 are GTSNPN and SVGIG (reference sequence). The CDR3 is 15 amino acids. Here the CDR3 reads CAWSTPQVSGNTIYF. Here the CDR3 DNA reads TGTGCCTGGAGTACCCCGCAGGTATCTGGAAACACCATATATTTT.

This clone came up once. The chain employs TRBV6-4 and TRBJ1-2; 9 bases are a match to TRBD1. From germline, CDR1 is MRHNA and CDR2 SNTAGT. This CDR3 has 15 residues. V shed 6 bases and J 5 bases; nucleotides not matched to a gene: 10. The CDR3 nucleotides are TGTGCCAGCAGAGGACAGGGGAGTTCTTGTTATGGCTACACCTTC. It specifies CASRGQGSSCYGYTF.

The chain recombines TRBV2 with TRBJ1-2, with 10 bases that match TRBD1. Germline V gene sequence: CDR1 SNHLY, CDR2 FYNNEI. V was clipped by 4 bases and J by 5 bases; unmatched bases: 7. The CDR3 sequence is 15 residues long. The CDR3 spells CASSARDRGEYGYTF. The DNA for the CDR3 is TGTGCCAGCAGTGCCCGGGACAGGGGAGAGTATGGCTACACCTTC.

The rearrangement uses TRBV6-5 and TRBJ2-1, with a possible D match to TRBD2 (7 bases). The CDR3 covers 15 residues. CDR1 and CDR2 (germline): MNHEY, SVGAGI. V dropped 7 bases and J dropped 6 bases, with 19 bases sitting between them. The CDR3 reads CASKSRGARGNEQFF. In DNA, the CDR3 is TGTGCCAGCAAATCTCGGGGGGCCAGGGGCAATGAGCAGTTCTTC.

This rearrangement joins TRBV6-5 to TRBJ2-3, with D possibly TRBD1 on 5 matching bases. The V gene's germline CDR1 is MNHEY and CDR2 SVGAGI. V dropped 6 bases and J dropped 1 base, with 14 bases sitting between them. This CDR3 is 15 amino acids long. The CDR3 reads CASSYSQTGTDTQYF. CDR3 sequence (DNA): TGTGCCAGCAGCTATTCCCAGACAGGCACAGATACGCAGTATTTT.

V and J are TRBV5-1 and TRBJ1-6; tentative D call: TRBD1 (6 bases). Per the germline V gene, CDR1 is SGHRS and CDR2 is YFSETQ. CDR3 length: 16 residues. V lost 4 bases and J lost 8, with 19 bases in between. CDR3 sequence (DNA): TGCGCCAGCAGCCCCGGGGCGGGGGGCCTCCATTCACCCCTCCACTTT. Protein: CASSPGAGGLHSPLHF. The full variable domain, with the rest looked up from reference TRBV5-1 and TRBJ1-6, is KAGVTQTPRYLIKTRGQQVTLSCSPISGHRSVSWYQQTPGQGLQFLFEYFSETQRNKGNFPGRFSGRQFSNSRSEMNVSTLELGDSALYLCASSPGAGGLHSPLHFGNGTRLTVT.